Following are 22 T cell receptor beta chains from one sample sequenced in a study of cytomegalovirus exposure and HLA in healthy donors. 13 Jbeta primers and 60 Vbeta primers were used for the PCR. Measured with immunoSEQ multiplex PCR; TCRdb has only the in-frame clones, and not every one. The sample holds 150,000 to 200,000 clones, approximately 80% seen once. The sample comprised PBMCs. These receptors were taken from a girl between 5 and 17 years old in good health and CMV-seropositive.

The rearrangement uses TRBV29-1 and TRBJ1-5; D gene ambiguous. CDR1 is SQVTM and CDR2 is ANQGSEA in the germline V gene. Trimming took 3 bases from V and 7 from J, leaving 16 bases between them. This CDR3 spans 14 amino acids. The CDR3 region has the DNA TGCAGCGTTGAGGGCGGTAGGGCGGGACAGCCCCAGCATTTT. Its translation is CSVEGGRAGQPQHF.

The chain joins TRBV5-1 to TRBJ2-1; D is possibly TRBD2 (6 bases). The CDR3 covers 12 residues. V lost 4 bases and J lost 6, with 8 bases in between. CDR1 and CDR2 (germline): SGHRS, YFSETQ. The CDR3 coding sequence is TGCGCCAGCAGCGTGACTAGCAATGAGCAGTTCTTC. This encodes CASSVTSNEQFF. The full variable domain, with the rest looked up from reference TRBV5-1 and TRBJ2-1, is KAGVTQTPRYLIKTRGQQVTLSCSPISGHRSVSWYQQTPGQGLQFLFEYFSETQRNKGNFPGRFSGRQFSNSRSEMNVSTLELGDSALYLCASSVTSNEQFFGPGTRLTVL.

This clone was counted once. This chain connects TRBV19 to TRBJ1-1, with TRBD1 as a possible D gene (6 bases). V lost 4 bases and J lost 3, with 9 bases in between. The CDR3 is made up of 13 amino acids. Germline V gives CDR1 LNHDA, CDR2 SQIVND (reference sequence). The CDR3 DNA follows: TGTGCCAGTAGTACCCAGGGGTACACTGAAGCTTTCTTT. It translates to CASSTQGYTEAFF.

This clone was seen just once. This chain uses TRBV18 with TRBJ1-5, with 8 nucleotides matching TRBD1. The CDR3 is made up of 16 amino acids. Germline V lookup: CDR1 KGHSH, CDR2 LQKENI. Trimming took 2 bases from V and 3 from J; bases not matched to a gene: 6. CDR3 residues: CASSPGRGLVNQPQHF. In DNA, the CDR3 is TGTGCCAGCTCACCAGGCAGGGGGCTGGTCAATCAGCCCCAGCATTTT.

The chain uses TRBV29-1 and TRBJ1-1; no firm D call. Per germline, CDR1 SQVTM and CDR2 ANQGSEA. This CDR3 is built from 12 residues. V dropped 5 bases and J dropped 0 bases, with 7 bases sitting between them. The CDR3 loop reads CSVLRLNTEAFF. DNA of the CDR3: TGCAGCGTTTTGCGGCTGAACACTGAAGCTTTCTTT. Based on the CDR3 plus reference TRBV29-1 and TRBJ1-1, the full variable domain is SAVISQKPSRDICQRGTSLTIQCQVDSQVTMMFWYRQQPGQSLTLIATANQGSEATYESGFVIDKFPISRPNLTFSTLTVSNMSPEDSSIYLCSVLRLNTEAFFGQGTRLTVV.

The chain carries TRBV2 and TRBJ1-5, with 11 bases identical to TRBD1. The CDR3 contains 18 residues. Germline loops: CDR1 SNHLY, CDR2 FYNNEI. V dropped 7 bases and J dropped 0; count of bases not matched to a gene: 11. Here the CDR3 reads CASTRDRGEANSNQPQHF. CDR3 sequence (DNA): TGTGCCAGCACAAGGGACAGGGGGGAAGCAAATAGCAATCAGCCCCAGCATTTT.

The rearrangement joins TRBV6-6 to TRBJ1-4, with D possibly TRBD1 on 6 matching bases. There are 16 residues in the CDR3. The germline V gene has CDR1 MNHNY and CDR2 SVGAGI (reference sequence). Trimming shortened V by 5 bases and J by 4 bases, and 17 bases separated the two germline ends. The DNA for the CDR3 is TGTGCCAGCAGTAAAAATCGGGACACCCATAATGAAAAACTGTTTTTT. As protein: CASSKNRDTHNEKLFF.

This clone was seen only a few times. This chain joins TRBV30 and TRBJ2-5; tentative D call: TRBD1 (6 bases). The tail of the sequence fits TRBJ2-7 better, so the J call may be wrong. The CDR3 covers 13 residues. Germline lookup yields CDR1 GTSNPN and CDR2 SVGIG (reference sequence). The chain's CDR3 is CAWTPGQSYEQYF. The CDR3 DNA follows: TGTGCCTGGACTCCGGGACAAAGCTACGAGCAGTACTTC.

The chain combines TRBV7-2 with TRBJ2-3, with a possible D match to TRBD1 (5 bases). Trimming shortened V by 2 bases and J by 3 bases, and 12 bases separated the two germline ends. Germline V CDR1 and CDR2: SGHTA, FQGNSA. The CDR3 totals 15 residues. CDR3 bases: TGTGCCAGCAGCTTACCCAGGGCTCAAACAGATACGCAGTATTTT. Its translation is CASSLPRAQTDTQYF.

The V and J genes are TRBV5-6 and TRBJ2-6; D uncertain. Germline values: CDR1 SGHDT, CDR2 YYEEEE. Trimming cost V 4 bases and J 3 bases, with 14 bases left between them. The CDR3 contains 16 residues. CDR3 nucleotide sequence: TGTGCCAGCAGCCGGCGGTTAGGCCTTGGGGCCAACGTCCTGACTTTC. Translating it yields CASSRRLGLGANVLTF.

This chain connects TRBV6-5 to TRBJ1-1; D is possibly TRBD1 (6 bases). This CDR3 contains 13 residues. The V gene lost 8 bases and the J gene lost 2 bases, with 12 bases spanning the gap. CDR1 is MNHEY, CDR2 SVGAGI, per germline. The CDR3 reads CASVQGFNTEAFF. CDR3 in DNA: TGTGCCAGCGTACAGGGTTTTAACACTGAAGCTTTCTTT.

This rearrangement joins TRBV21-1 to TRBJ2-7; whether TRBD2, the table's D call, matches the DNA was not checked. TRBV21-1 is an annotated pseudogene. There are 17 residues in the CDR3. CDR3 nucleotides: TGTGCCAGCAGCAAAGTGGGGGCTAGCGGGAGTGCCTACGAGCAGTACTTC. Its translation is CASSKVGASGSAYEQYF.

This chain connects TRBV10-3 to TRBJ2-7; 12 bases line up with TRBD2. The CDR3 is 13 residues long. J gave up 4 bases and V 8 bases, and 3 bases lay outside the gene matches. Germline CDR1 and CDR2: ENHRY and SYGVKD. The CDR3 protein is CAIRTSGNYEQYF. The DNA of the CDR3 is TGTGCCATCCGGACTAGCGGGAATTACGAGCAGTACTTC.

This clone was detected only a few times. The chain employs TRBV6-5 and TRBJ1-1; D unresolved. This CDR3 is 15 amino acids long. Trimming took 0 bases from V and 0 from J, leaving 8 bases between them. CDR1 is MNHEY, CDR2 SVGAGI, per germline. DNA for the CDR3: TGTGCCAGCAGTTACTCTCTAGAAATGAACACTGAAGCTTTCTTT. This sequence encodes CASSYSLEMNTEAFF.

This clone was detected only a few times. The gene calls are TRBV4-3 and TRBJ1-4; D is unresolved. V lost 0 bases and J lost 8, with 10 bases in between. Germline assignment: CDR1 LGHNA and CDR2 YSLEER. This CDR3 is built from 14 residues. The CDR3 DNA reads TGCGCCAGCAGCCAAGATCTTAGGAGGGAAAAACTGTTTTTT. Protein product: CASSQDLRREKLFF.

This chain joins TRBV27 and TRBJ2-1; TRBD2 aligns across 9 bases. The CDR3 is 15 amino acids. J gave up 2 bases and V 2 bases, and 1 base lay outside the gene matches. Looked up from germline, CDR1 is MNHEY and CDR2 is SMNVEV (reference sequence). As DNA, the CDR3 is TGTGCCAGCAGTTTAATAGCGGGGGCCTACAATGAGCAGTTCTTC. This translates into CASSLIAGAYNEQFF.

This clone occurred a few times. V is TRBV25-1 and J is TRBJ2-7; possible D gene TRBD1, 6 bases. Germline V lookup: CDR1 MGHDK, CDR2 SYGVNS. Trimming took off 3 bases at V and 3 bases at J, with 21 bases between the two ends. This CDR3 comprises 17 residues. The CDR3 sequence: CASSEKSIGGSRYEQYF. The DNA of the CDR3 is TGTGCCAGCAGTGAGAAGTCAATAGGGGGAAGTCGCTACGAGCAGTACTTC.

This chain uses TRBV6-1 with TRBJ2-2; 9 nucleotides align to TRBD1. CDR3 size: 16 residues. CDR1 is MNHNS, CDR2 SASEGT, per germline. V gave up 3 bases and J gave up 1 base; unmatched junction bases: 3. The CDR3 coding sequence is TGTGCCAGCAGTGATGGACAGGGGTGGAACACCGGGGAGCTGTTTTTT. Amino acids: CASSDGQGWNTGELFF.

As for this clone: At one end the junction does not follow the germline gene, possibly because of a read error. The chain has TRBV7-7 and TRBJ1-3; D perhaps matches TRBD1 (5 bases). The CDR3 spans 15 residues. Germline V gene lookup returns CDR1 SSHAT and CDR2 FNYEAQ (reference sequence). CDR3 in DNA: TGTGCTAGCAGCCCTTCGTCGGGGGCTGGAAACACCATATATTTT. It codes for CASSPSSGAGNTIYF. The variable domain in full, completed from reference TRBV7-7 and TRBJ1-3, reads GAGVSQSPRYKVTKRGQDVTLRCDPISSHATLYWYQQALGQGPEFLTYFNYEAQPDKSGLPSDRFSAERPEGSISTLTIQRTEQRDSAMYRCASSPSSGAGNTIYFGEGSWLTVV.

The chain has TRBV29-1 and TRBJ2-7; 7 nucleotides align to TRBD2. CDR1 SQVTM and CDR2 ANQGSEA come from the germline V gene. CDR3 length: 14 amino acids. Unmatched junction bases numbered 6, after V lost 4 bases and J lost 0 bases. CDR3 sequence: CSVALLADSYEQYF. In nucleotides, the CDR3 is TGCAGCGTTGCTTTGCTAGCGGACTCCTACGAGCAGTACTTC.

The chain is built from TRBV18 and TRBJ1-5; D unresolved. The CDR3 runs to 13 residues. The germline CDR1 and CDR2 sequences are KGHSH and LQKENI. V lost 3 bases to trimming and J lost 7 bases, with 10 bases between them. CDR3 sequence: CASSPPGGQPQHF. In nucleotides, the CDR3 is TGTGCCAGCTCACCGCCCGGCGGGCAGCCCCAGCATTTT.

To note about this clone: The same CDR3 can be traced to other DNA sequences in this sample. The V call is TRBV11-3, the J call TRBJ1-1, with 8 bases identical to TRBD1. Trimming cost V 5 bases and J 1 base; bases outside gene matches: 3. In germline, CDR1 is SGHNT, CDR2 YENEEA. The CDR3 is 14 residues long. In nucleotides, the CDR3 is TGTGCCAGCAGCCTAGGGACAGGGAACACTGAAGCTTTCTTT. This translates into CASSLGTGNTEAFF.